Each of the 9 T cell receptor beta chains below was sequenced from the same sample in a study of OX40 agonist ivuxolimab in advanced cancers. Libraries were prepared by immunoSEQ multiplex PCR; TCRdb keeps only in-frame clonotypes and omits some of them. This table holds roughly 100,000 clones, roughly nine tenths found once. Sequencing was performed on CD4+ or CD8+ T cells sorted from blood, taken in a trial of the OX40 agonist ivuxolimab. The receptor set was obtained from an adult with an advanced solid tumor such as melanoma, head and neck, liver or kidney cancer.

The chain carries TRBV28 and TRBJ2-7; 7 bases agree with TRBD1. Germline V gene sequence: CDR1 MDHEN, CDR2 SYDVKM. V shed 6 bases and J 6 bases; nucleotides not matched to a gene: 8. The CDR3 covers 13 residues. The CDR3 coding sequence is TGTGCCAGCAGCCGACCCGACAGGGTCGAGCAGTACTTC. Its translation: CASSRPDRVEQYF.

A few counts support this clone. The chain has TRBV9 and TRBJ1-3; TRBD1 might be the D (5 bases). Trimming removed 4 bases from V and 4 bases from J, with 15 bases in between. CDR1 and CDR2 from the germline V gene are SGDLS and YYNGEE. CDR3 length: 15 amino acids. CDR3 loop: CASSPGPGGGNTIYF. CDR3 nucleotide sequence: TGTGCCAGCAGCCCAGGACCCGGGGGAGGAAACACCATATATTTT.

This clone was seen once. The rearrangement links TRBV9 to TRBJ2-3, with 8 nucleotides matching TRBD2. The CDR3 spans 13 residues. After removal of 0 bases from V and 6 bases from J, the junction contained 0 bases not matched to a gene. CDR1 SGDLS and CDR2 YYNGEE come from the germline V gene. CDR3: CASSVGLADTQYF. The DNA for the CDR3 is TGTGCCAGCAGCGTAGGACTAGCGGATACGCAGTATTTT.

The V and J genes are TRBV7-2 and TRBJ2-2; D gene ambiguous. Germline values: CDR1 SGHTA, CDR2 FQGNSA. The CDR3 is made up of 15 amino acids. V lost 5 bases and J lost 7, with 17 bases in between. The CDR3 loop is CASSQQSPRSGELFF. The CDR3 DNA sequence: TGTGCCAGCAGCCAACAGTCCCCAAGGAGCGGGGAGCTGTTTTTT.

The V call is TRBV5-1, the J call TRBJ2-2; 9 bases line up with TRBD2. J was trimmed by 3 bases and V by 4 bases; bases with no gene match: 4. Germline V lookup: CDR1 SGHRS, CDR2 YFSETQ. The CDR3 totals 15 residues. CDR3 sequence (DNA): TGCGCCAGCAGCAGAGCGGGGGGTGACACCGGGGAGCTGTTTTTT. Amino acids: CASSRAGGDTGELFF.

This chain joins TRBV6-5 and TRBJ2-5; no clear D gene. The CDR3 has 13 amino acids. Germline CDR1 and CDR2: MNHEY and SVGAGI. V was clipped by 6 bases and J by 5 bases, with 13 bases between them. The CDR3 protein is CASRLNVGETQYF. CDR3 sequence (DNA): TGTGCCAGCAGACTTAACGTCGGGGAGACCCAGTACTTC.

The chain joins TRBV7-2 to TRBJ2-5, with TRBD2 matching over 8 bases. Germline CDR1 and CDR2: SGHTA and FQGNSA. The CDR3 sequence is 17 residues long. The V segment lost 1 base and the J segment 1 base; nucleotides outside the gene matches: 8. The CDR3 here is CASSLDRPLAGQETQYF. Written as DNA, the CDR3 is TGTGCCAGCAGCTTAGATCGCCCCCTAGCGGGCCAAGAGACCCAGTACTTC.

The chain has TRBV28 and TRBJ1-6, with 8 bases aligning to TRBD1. Germline V gene lookup returns CDR1 MDHEN and CDR2 SYDVKM. This CDR3 is built from 15 residues. With 6 bases clipped from V and 5 bases from J, the junction kept 6 bases outside the gene matches. CDR3 bases: TGTGCCAGCAGAACAGGACAGGGCAATAATTCACCCCTCCACTTT. Protein product: CASRTGQGNNSPLHF.

The V call is TRBV4-3, the J call TRBJ2-5; 7 bases fit TRBD2. This CDR3 region has 14 residues. The V segment lost 1 base and the J segment 5 bases; nucleotides outside the gene matches: 4. Per the germline V gene, CDR1 is LGHNA and CDR2 is YSLEER. CDR3 protein: CASSQGQGGETQYF. The CDR3 DNA sequence: TGCGCCAGCAGCCAAGGGCAGGGAGGGGAGACCCAGTACTTC.